This T cell receptor beta chain was sequenced during a study of cytomegalovirus exposure and HLA in healthy donors (dated by TCRdb to the late 2010s). Background for the entire study: In an earlier analysis of approximately 640 of the donors, approximately 260 Gb of sequence data and about 110 million unique TCR beta sequences from about 179 million T cells were reported. About 280 gigabases of sequencing data and 91 million or so unique TCR sequences made up an early release that covered nearly 650 HLA-typed donors. Of the approximately 400 genotyped donors, 65% to 90% fell in the genetic ancestry cluster associated with self-reported Caucasian donors. The study aimed to test whether signatures of past pathogen exposure could be identified by cataloging public T cell receptors. The study used immunosequencing to profile the T cell repertoires of more than 650 subjects and linked those repertoires to cytomegalovirus serostatus. A separate validation cohort of over 95 different subjects was used in addition to the roughly 700-subject first cohort. High-throughput TCR immunosequencing, statistical association of individual TCRs with disease status, and machine learning were combined to predict cytomegalovirus infection status. To study patterns of TCR occurrence, a later analysis re-analyzed previously published TCR beta repertoires from several hundred donors and added high-resolution HLA genotyping. Rather than using new phenotypic data, the later analysis identified candidate immune exposures from TCR beta sequences and from how often those sequences occurred across donors. An earlier analysis of 587 of the donors used high-throughput TCR beta sequencing to judge whether each TCR beta V gene segment behaved as functional or pseudogenic. Donor age, sex, ethnicity and CMV serostatus were collected together with the repertoire data. Genome-wide SNP genotypes for about 60% of the roughly 700 donors were used in a later genetic analysis, which treated that subset as a discovery cohort. Every repertoire in the discovery cohort had been generated on one and the same sequencing platform. HLA typing included class I and class II loci at four-digit resolution. Typing coverage varied by locus: roughly 629-640 donors for A, B, C, DRB1 and DQB1; around 560 for DQA1; around 610 for DPA1; roughly 470 for DPB1. Five DR-DQ haplotypes were handled as single units for association and clustering, since linkage in the cohort was strong. Across about 380 genotyped donors of the cohort, an average of approximately 240,000 unique TCR beta nucleotide sequences per donor were sequenced, and roughly 20% of those sequences were non-productive.

V and J lose 0 bases and 5 bases, and a span of 9 bases separates them. The cysteine opens and the phenylalanine closes a CDR3 of 13 amino acids. The DNA shown is the 39-base CDR3, in frame from base 1. CDR1 and CDR2 (SGDLS, YYNGEE) derive from the germline V gene. What the work shows at the level of the full study, not this receptor alone: While some public TCRs were present in many individuals, most TCR sequences turned up only very rarely across donors. The presence/absence analyses assumed that sequencing depth was roughly uniform across donors, and that assumption may not be true. The sequencing pipeline was judged likely to have produced a cluster of highly shared sequence variants as a technical artifact. A later analysis found that HLA-associated TCR beta chains were more clonally expanded and had lower generation probabilities than equally common non-associated chains. In an earlier analysis of around 500 of the donors, most TCR beta V segments appeared in productive rearrangements about 87% or about 30% of the time, broadly matching IMGT annotations. In vitro tests confirmed that a few of the cytomegalovirus-associated TCR beta chains recognize cytomegalovirus antigens. The classifier was reported to diagnose cytomegalovirus status with high specificity and sensitivity in both the original and validation cohorts. An association between a missense DCLRE1C variant and V-gene and J-gene trimming of TCR beta chains was found in a later genetic analysis and replicated in an independent cohort. Strong co-occurrence of HLA alleles, especially DR and DQ, made assigning TCR associations to individual alleles difficult. According to a later analysis, most CMV-associated TCR beta chains appeared to be HLA-restricted, and the HLA associations seemed to be driven largely by CMV exposure. The cohort was sequenced for TCR beta chains only, and without alpha or paired-chain data the features that could be detected were limited. HLA typing was unavailable for some donors at each locus, so association tests used only the typed subset. A later analysis reported that several top co-occurrence clusters appeared linked to parvovirus B19, influenza, CMV and Epstein-Barr virus. A total of 150 to 200 TCR beta chains were listed by the study as associated with cytomegalovirus. A further reported finding was that TCR beta sequences accurately predicted the HLA-A and HLA-B alleles for most subjects in the first cohort. Linkage disequilibrium might explain the correlated functional status among segregating V segments, but an unknown experimental factor could not be ruled out. The authors suggested that the approach could potentially be generalized to other disease states and immunological phenotypes. Compared with the roughly 700-donor mean, donors in an Asian-associated ancestry cluster had fewer N-insertions in productive TCRs, according to a later genetic analysis. The only immune exposure information available for the cohort was CMV serostatus. Because counts were too low, about 18 rarely observed V segments, including chromosome 9 orphons, were excluded from the earlier analysis of about 500 of the donors. Some IMGT-functional V segments, including TRBV6-2 and TRBV6-3, could not be told apart with the 87-base-pair reads, so those segments were excluded. Specific HLA alleles were associated with 18,000 or so TCR beta sequences at a false discovery rate of 0.05 in a later analysis. In a later analysis, TCR association rates were found to vary across HLA loci, with the most associated TCRs seen for DRB1 alleles and the fewest for HLA-C alleles.

Turning to this clone: Its antigen target is currently unknown. No clone much larger than this one lies a single base away; base qualities are absent.

The library came from the immunoSEQ multiplex PCR assay. A mixture of 60 forward primers for TCR Vbeta segments and 13 reverse primers for TCR Jbeta segments was used in the multiplex PCR. The CDR3 region of rearranged TCR beta genes was amplified from genomic DNA by a multiplex PCR assay. On the Illumina HiSeq System, the amplified TCR beta libraries were sequenced as 87-base-pair reads. Per the authors' processing: A later analysis tallied around 87 million unique TCR beta chains across the 666 repertoires, and some 10 million of those chains were shared by two or more donors. Raw reads were error-corrected and collapsed into unique sequences with a nearest-neighbor algorithm that merged closely related sequences to remove PCR and sequencing errors. Alignment of CDR3 sequences to IMGT reference sequences was used to assign V, D and J gene segments. Each retained sequence needed at least a six-nucleotide match to both a V gene segment and a J gene segment. A rearrangement was called productive if the CDR3 had no stop codons and remained in frame with V and J, and every other rearrangement was called non-productive. CDR3 was defined by IMGT convention, running from the second conserved V-encoded cysteine to the conserved J-encoded phenylalanine. The earlier analysis of about 640 of the donors excluded any sequence lacking an unambiguous match to a single V gene segment. In an earlier analysis of approximately 590 of the donors, V segments were called functional above 56.7% productive rearrangements and were called segregating when the between-donor standard deviation exceeded 5%. A statistical classification framework was built for diagnosing cytomegalovirus status from the catalog of TCR beta chain sequences. A later analysis assigned V and J genes by comparing TCR nucleotide sequences with IMGT/GENE-DB human TR gene sequences. In a later analysis, CDR3 sequences and most-parsimonious VDJ recombination scenarios were assigned using the TCRdist pipeline. In a later analysis, each TCR beta chain was defined by its CDR3 amino acid sequence together with its V-gene family, and reads without a unique V-gene family were excluded. In a later analysis, 450 to 600 highly shared, low-generation-probability nucleotide sequences were removed to address suspected cross-contamination and a sequencing artifact. In a later analysis, a clonal expansion index for each public chain was calculated from normalized within-repertoire ranks of inferred template counts. Generation probabilities in a later analysis came from a VDJ recombination model fitted to out-of-frame rearrangements, and those results were checked against IGoR. In a later analysis, TCR-TCR, TCR-HLA and TCR-CMV co-occurrence was scored with hypergeometric tests, and a repertoire-size bias correction was applied to TCR pairs. A later analysis estimated false discovery rates by permuting HLA or CMV assignments 20 times. In a later analysis, co-occurring TCRs were grouped using DBSCAN, with TCRdist sequence similarity added in when clustering inside HLA-allele-positive subsets. For co-occurrence clustering, repertoires with fewer than 30,000 or more than 120,000 public chains were excluded, along with about five repertoires with anomalous nucleotide sharing. TCRdb holds this immuneACCESS table with in-frame rearrangements only. Some clones are missing; in checked studies, unresolved V genes explain under half, and the rest has no known cause. The V and J calls and clone size come from that table; D and trimming were worked out from the DNA. This sample has about 280,000 clones in its table, and roughly 90% of those were observed once. The ten top clones hold around 2.1% of the sample.

The cohort was made up of hundreds of healthy bone marrow donors. Cohort members were all nominally healthy when sampled, although unrecorded immune exposures were likely present. The donor tested CMV seronegative and was one of the 352 seronegative cohort members. Each donor provided a peripheral blood sample, and peripheral blood mononuclear cells were used for TCR beta sequencing. The Qiagen DNeasy Blood Extraction Kit was used to extract genomic DNA from the blood cell samples. This clonotype originated in a young woman in good health and CMV-seronegative. The source material was PBMCs. The sequence joins TRBV9 to TRBJ2-7, with no D gene named confidently. The nucleotide sequence is TGTGCCAGCAGCGTAGGGTCAGGAAACGAGCAGTACTTC. This yields the protein CASSVGSGNEQYF.